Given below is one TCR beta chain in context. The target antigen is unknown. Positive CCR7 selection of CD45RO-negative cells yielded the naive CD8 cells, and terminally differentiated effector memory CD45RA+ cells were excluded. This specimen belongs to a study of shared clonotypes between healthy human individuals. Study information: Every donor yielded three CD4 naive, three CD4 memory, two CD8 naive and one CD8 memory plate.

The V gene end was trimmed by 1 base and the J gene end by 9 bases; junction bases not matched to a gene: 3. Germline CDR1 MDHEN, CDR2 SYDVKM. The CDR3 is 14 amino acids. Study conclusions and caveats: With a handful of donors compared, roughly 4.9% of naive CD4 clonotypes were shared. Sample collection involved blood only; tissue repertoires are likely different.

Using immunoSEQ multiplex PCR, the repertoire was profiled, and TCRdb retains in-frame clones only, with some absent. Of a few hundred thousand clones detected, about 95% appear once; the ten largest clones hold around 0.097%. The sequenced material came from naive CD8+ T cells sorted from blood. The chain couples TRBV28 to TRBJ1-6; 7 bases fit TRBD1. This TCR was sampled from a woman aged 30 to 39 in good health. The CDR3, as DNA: TGTGCCAGCAGTTTATCAGGGGGAGCTTCACCCCTCCACTTT. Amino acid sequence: CASSLSGGASPLHF.